These 5 T cell receptor beta chains came from one sample sequenced in a study of OX40 agonist ivuxolimab in advanced cancers. TCRdb's copy holds only in-frame clones and misses some; the assay was immunoSEQ multiplex PCR. The data hold around 75,000 clones, with around 88% observed a single time. Source: CD4+ or CD8+ T cells sorted from blood, taken in a trial of the OX40 agonist ivuxolimab. Receptor source: an adult with an advanced solid tumor such as melanoma, head and neck, liver or kidney cancer.

The CDR3 loop reads CASRGQGNYEQYF. In DNA form, the CDR3 reads TGTGCCAGCAGAGGACAGGGGAACTACGAGCAGTACTTC. The chain combines TRBV28 with TRBJ2-7; 9 nucleotides align to TRBD1. This CDR3 spans 13 amino acids. Germline V gene lookup returns CDR1 MDHEN and CDR2 SYDVKM. The V segment lost 6 bases and the J segment 3 bases; nucleotides outside the gene matches: 3.

Points on this clone: Distinct nucleotide sequences in the sample also encode this CDR3. The chain employs TRBV7-2 and TRBJ1-5; D is unresolved. Trimming left V 5 bases short and J 2 bases short, with 10 bases between. Per the germline V gene, CDR1 is SGHTA and CDR2 is FQGNSA. The CDR3 spans 14 residues. DNA for the CDR3: TGTGCCAGCAGCCTCGATCGGGGCAATCAGCCCCAGCATTTT. Translation gives CASSLDRGNQPQHF.

The chain recombines TRBV28 with TRBJ2-3, with 9 nucleotides matching TRBD2. The CDR3 sequence is 14 residues long. Trimming removed 6 bases from V and 5 bases from J; junction bases left unmatched: 6. Germline assignment: CDR1 MDHEN and CDR2 SYDVKM. The DNA of the CDR3 is TGTGCCAGCAGAAGCGGGGGGCTGAAAGATACGCAGTATTTT. It yields the protein CASRSGGLKDTQYF.

The chain has TRBV28 and TRBJ1-4, with D perhaps TRBD1 (6 bases). This CDR3 has 16 residues. In germline, CDR1 is MDHEN, CDR2 SYDVKM. The germline V and J ends were trimmed by 4 bases and 0 bases, with 12 bases remaining between them. In nucleotides, the CDR3 is TGTGCCAGCAGTTCCCGGACAGCTGCAACTAATGAAAAACTGTTTTTT. It specifies CASSSRTAATNEKLFF.

V gene TRBV6-1 combines with J gene TRBJ2-5; tentatively, D is TRBD2 (6 bases). CDR1 MNHNS and CDR2 SASEGT come from the germline V gene. The CDR3 spans 11 residues. Trimming shortened V by 8 bases and J by 5 bases, and 9 bases separated the two germline ends. The CDR3 coding sequence is TGTGCCAGCGGGACTGGGGAGACCCAGTACTTC. Protein: CASGTGETQYF.